Sequencing of this T cell receptor (beta chain) was carried out in a study of CD8 T cells in ankylosing spondylitis. General observations from the study: The study looked at matched synovial fluid samples from ankylosing spondylitis patients. Disease-linked clones were reported to be significantly enriched there. Clones that were linked to disease were CD8+ and were relatively rare in peripheral blood. Blood from ankylosing spondylitis patients appeared to carry a characteristic roughly 8-variant TCR beta motif.

The V gene's germline CDR1 is SGHRS and CDR2 YFSETQ. The CDR3 is 15 amino acids. This clonotype was seen only a few times. The antigen is undetermined. A read error may account for a junction end that differs from germline. TCRdb recomputed calls from the 5' RACE reads with MiXCR, one row per CDR3 protein. The data contain roughly 700,000 distinct CDR3 sequences, roughly 19% of them singletons. This clonotype originated in a male donor with ankylosing spondylitis. The chain is built from TRBV5-1 and TRBJ2-2, with D tentatively TRBD1 (5 bases). The sequenced material came from blood, either unsorted or a sorted T cell fraction (not recorded which). The CDR3, as DNA: TGCTCCAGCAGCTTGGATTTAGGGGTGGCCGGGGAGCTGTTTTTT. Protein sequence: CSSSLDLGVAGELFF.